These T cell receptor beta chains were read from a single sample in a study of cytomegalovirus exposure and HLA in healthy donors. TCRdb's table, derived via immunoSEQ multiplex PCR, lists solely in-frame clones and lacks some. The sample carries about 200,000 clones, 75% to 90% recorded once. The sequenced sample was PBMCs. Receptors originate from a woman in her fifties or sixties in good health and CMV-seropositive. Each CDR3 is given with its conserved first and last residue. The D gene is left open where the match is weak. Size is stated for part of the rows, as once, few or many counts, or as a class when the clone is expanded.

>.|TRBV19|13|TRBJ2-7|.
TGTGCCAGTAGCAAGACTACTGGCCGGGAGCAGTACTTC
CASSKTTGREQYF
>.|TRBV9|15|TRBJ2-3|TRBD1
TGTGCCAGCAGCGAAGGGGGCGCGTTTAGAGATACGCAGTATTTT
CASSEGGAFRDTQYF
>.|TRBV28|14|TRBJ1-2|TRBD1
TGTGCCAGCAACCTGGACAGGGGAATTGAAGGCTACACCTTC
CASNLDRGIEGYTF
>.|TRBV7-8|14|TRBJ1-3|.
TGTGCCAGCAGCTTAGCGGAGGGGGGAAACACCATATATTTT
CASSLAEGGNTIYF
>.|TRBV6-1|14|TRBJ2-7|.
TGTGCCAGCAGTGAAAGTGCGGAGTTCAACGAGCAGTACTTC
CASSESAEFNEQYF
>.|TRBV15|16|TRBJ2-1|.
TGTGCCACCAGCGGCCGGGACACTGCCCCCTACAATGAGCAGTTCTTC
CATSGRDTAPYNEQFF
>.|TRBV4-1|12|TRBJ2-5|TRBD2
TGCGCCAGCAGCCCGACTAGCGGGAGGACGTACTTC
CASSPTSGRTYF
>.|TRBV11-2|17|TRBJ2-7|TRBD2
TGTGCCAGCAGCTTAGGAGGGGGGACTAGCGTTCCCTACGAGCAGTACTTC
CASSLGGGTSVPYEQYF
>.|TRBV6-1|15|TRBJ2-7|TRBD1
TGTGCCAGCAGTGAAGGCAGGGGGCAACTCTACGAGCAGTACTTC
CASSEGRGQLYEQYF
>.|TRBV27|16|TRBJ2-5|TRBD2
TGTGCCAGCAGTTTGTTTAGCGGGGTTGGCCAAGAGACCCAGTACTTC
CASSLFSGVGQETQYF
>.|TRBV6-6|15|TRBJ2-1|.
TGTGCCAGCAGTTACCAAGCGTCCTCCTACAATGAGCAGTTCTTC
CASSYQASSYNEQFF
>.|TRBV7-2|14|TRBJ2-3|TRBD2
TGTGCCAGCAGCTTTAGCGGGAGCGCAGATACGCAGTATTTT
CASSFSGSADTQYF
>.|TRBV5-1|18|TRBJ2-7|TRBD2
TGCGCCAGCAGCTTGGCCGTCGGGACTAGCGTAGAAACCTACGTTGGGGACTTC
CASSLAVGTSVETYVGDF
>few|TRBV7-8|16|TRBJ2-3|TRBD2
TGTGCCAGCAGCCAACTAGCGGGAGGGGGGACAGATACGCAGTATTTT
CASSQLAGGGTDTQYF
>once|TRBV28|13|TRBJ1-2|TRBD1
TGTGCCAGCAGGGTCGGGACAGAAGGTGGCTACACCTTC
CASRVGTEGGYTF
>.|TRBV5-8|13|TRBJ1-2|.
TGTGCCAGCAGCATCTCGAGTTCCTATGGCTACACCTTC
CASSISSSYGYTF
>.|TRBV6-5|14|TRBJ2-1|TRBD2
TGTGCCAGCAGTACTAGCGGGGGCTACAATGAGCAGTTCTTC
CASSTSGGYNEQFF
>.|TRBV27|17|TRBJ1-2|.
TGTGCCAGCAGCTTATCCCAAGGACTCGGGAGGAACTATGGCTACACCTTC
CASSLSQGLGRNYGYTF
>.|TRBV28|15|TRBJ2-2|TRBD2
TGTGCCAGCAGTTTCGGGGGGTCAAACACCGGGGAGCTGTTTTTT
CASSFGGSNTGELFF
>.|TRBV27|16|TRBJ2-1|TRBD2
TGTGCCAGCAGCACCCGCGGACTAGGGTCCTACAATGAGCAGTTCTTC
CASSTRGLGSYNEQFF
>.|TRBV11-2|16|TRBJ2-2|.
TGTGCCAGCAGCTTAGTAATGGGGGGTATCACCGGGGAGCTGTTTTTT
CASSLVMGGITGELFF
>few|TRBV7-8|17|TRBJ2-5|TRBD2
TGTGCCAGCAGCCAAAGACTAGCGGGAGGGCCAGGGGAGACCCAGTACTTC
CASSQRLAGGPGETQYF
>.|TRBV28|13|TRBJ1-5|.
TGTGCCAGTGGAACAGGGCTCTACCAGCCCCAGCATTTT
CASGTGLYQPQHF
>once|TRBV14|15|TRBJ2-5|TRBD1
TGTGCCAGCAGCCTCCGGACAGGGGGACGAGAGACCCAGTACTTC
CASSLRTGGRETQYF
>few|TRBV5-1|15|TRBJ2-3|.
TGCGCCAGCAGCTTGGATGGGTGGGAGACAGATACGCAGTATTTT
CASSLDGWETDTQYF
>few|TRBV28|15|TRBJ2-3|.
TGTGCCAGTAGGAATCTCTGGGGGGGCACAGATACGCAGTATTTT
CASRNLWGGTDTQYF
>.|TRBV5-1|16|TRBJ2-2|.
TGCGCCAGCAGCTTGGCCACAGAGGGTATCGCCGGGGAGCTGTTTTTT
CASSLATEGIAGELFF
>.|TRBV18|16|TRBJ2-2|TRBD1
TGTGCCAGCTCATCAAGGGCGCAGGGGGCCACCGGGGAGCTGTTTTTT
CASSSRAQGATGELFF
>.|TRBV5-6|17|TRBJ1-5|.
TGTGCCAGCAGCTTGGCCGGCGACAGACCCTACAATCAGCCCCAGCATTTT
CASSLAGDRPYNQPQHF
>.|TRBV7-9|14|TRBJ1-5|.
TGTGCCAGCAGCTTAGTAACTGAAGATCAGCCCCAGCATTTT
CASSLVTEDQPQHF
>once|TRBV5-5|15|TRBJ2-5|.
TGTGCCAGCAGCTTCGGGGCAGGCCAGGGGGAGACCCAGTACTTC
CASSFGAGQGETQYF